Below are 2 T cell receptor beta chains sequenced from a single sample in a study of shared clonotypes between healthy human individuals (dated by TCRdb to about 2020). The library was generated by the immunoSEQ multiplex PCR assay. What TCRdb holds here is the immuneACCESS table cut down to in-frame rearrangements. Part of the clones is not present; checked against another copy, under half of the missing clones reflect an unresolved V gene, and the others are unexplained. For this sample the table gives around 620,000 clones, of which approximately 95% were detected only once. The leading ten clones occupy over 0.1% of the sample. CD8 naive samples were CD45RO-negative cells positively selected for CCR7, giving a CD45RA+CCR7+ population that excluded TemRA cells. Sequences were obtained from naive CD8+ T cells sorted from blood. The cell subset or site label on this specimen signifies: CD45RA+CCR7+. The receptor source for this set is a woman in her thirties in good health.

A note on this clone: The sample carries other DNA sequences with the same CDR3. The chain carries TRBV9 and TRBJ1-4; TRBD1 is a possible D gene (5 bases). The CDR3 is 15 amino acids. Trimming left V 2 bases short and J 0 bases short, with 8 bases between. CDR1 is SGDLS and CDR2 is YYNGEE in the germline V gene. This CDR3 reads CASSVGTATNEKLFF. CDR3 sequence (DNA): TGTGCCAGCAGCGTTGGGACCGCAACTAATGAAAAACTGTTTTTT.

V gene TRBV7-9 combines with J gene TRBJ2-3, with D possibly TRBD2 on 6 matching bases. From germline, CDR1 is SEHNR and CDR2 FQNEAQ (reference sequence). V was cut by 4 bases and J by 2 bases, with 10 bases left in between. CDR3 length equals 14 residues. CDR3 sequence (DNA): TGTGCCAGCAGCTGGGCGGGACCCACAGATACGCAGTATTTT. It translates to CASSWAGPTDTQYF.